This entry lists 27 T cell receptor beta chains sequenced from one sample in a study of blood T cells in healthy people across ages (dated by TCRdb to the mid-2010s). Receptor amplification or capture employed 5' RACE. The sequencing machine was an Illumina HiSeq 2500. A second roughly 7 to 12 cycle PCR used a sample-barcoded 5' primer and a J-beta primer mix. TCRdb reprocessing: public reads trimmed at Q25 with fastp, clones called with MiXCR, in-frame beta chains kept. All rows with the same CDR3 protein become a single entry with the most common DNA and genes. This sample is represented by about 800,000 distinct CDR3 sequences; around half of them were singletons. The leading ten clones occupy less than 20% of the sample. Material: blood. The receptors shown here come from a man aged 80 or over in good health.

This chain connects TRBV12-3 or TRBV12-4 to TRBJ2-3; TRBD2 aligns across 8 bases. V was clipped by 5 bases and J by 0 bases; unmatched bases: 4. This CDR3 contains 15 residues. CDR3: CASSIPSGSTDTQYF. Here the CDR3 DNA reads TGTGCCAGCAGTATACCTAGCGGGAGCACAGATACGCAGTATTTT.

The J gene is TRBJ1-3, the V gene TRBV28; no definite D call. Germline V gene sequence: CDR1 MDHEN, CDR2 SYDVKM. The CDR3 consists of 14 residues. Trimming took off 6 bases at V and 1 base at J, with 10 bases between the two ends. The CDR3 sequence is CASSHKGSGNTIYF. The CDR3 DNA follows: TGTGCCAGCAGCCATAAGGGTTCTGGAAACACCATATATTTT. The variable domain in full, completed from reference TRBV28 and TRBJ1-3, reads DVKVTQSSRYLVKRTGEKVFLECVQDMDHENMFWYRQDPGLGLRLIYFSYDVKMKEKGDIPEGYSVSREKKERFSLILESASTNQTSMYLCASSHKGSGNTIYFGEGSWLTVV.

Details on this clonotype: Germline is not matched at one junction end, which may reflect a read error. The DNA of the CDR3 is TGCGCCAGCAGTGAATCTAGCGCTATCGGGGCAGATACGCAGTATTTT. It codes for CASSESSAIGADTQYF. This chain connects TRBV25-1 to TRBJ2-3, with D possibly being TRBD2 (6 bases). CDR1 and CDR2 from the germline V gene are MGHDK and SYGVNS. This CDR3 spans 16 amino acids.

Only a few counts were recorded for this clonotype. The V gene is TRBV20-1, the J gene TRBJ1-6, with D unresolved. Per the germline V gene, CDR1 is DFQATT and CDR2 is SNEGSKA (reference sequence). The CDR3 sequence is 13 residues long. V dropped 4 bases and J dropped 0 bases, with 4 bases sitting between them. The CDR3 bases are TGCAGTGCTACCAACTCCTATAATTCACCCCTCCACTTT. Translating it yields CSATNSYNSPLHF.

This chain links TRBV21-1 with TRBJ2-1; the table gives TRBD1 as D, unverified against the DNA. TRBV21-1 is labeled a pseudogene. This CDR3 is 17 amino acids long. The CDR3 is CARSKSTTGQGLNEQFF. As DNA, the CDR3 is TGTGCCCGCAGCAAAAGCACAACGGGACAGGGCCTCAATGAGCAGTTCTTC.

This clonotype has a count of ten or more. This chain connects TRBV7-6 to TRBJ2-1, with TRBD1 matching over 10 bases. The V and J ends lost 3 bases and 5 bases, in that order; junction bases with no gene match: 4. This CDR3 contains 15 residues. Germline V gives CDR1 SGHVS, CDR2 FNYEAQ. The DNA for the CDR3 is TGTGCCAGCAGCTTCCGACAGGGGGCTCACAATGAGCAGTTCTTC. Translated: CASSFRQGAHNEQFF.

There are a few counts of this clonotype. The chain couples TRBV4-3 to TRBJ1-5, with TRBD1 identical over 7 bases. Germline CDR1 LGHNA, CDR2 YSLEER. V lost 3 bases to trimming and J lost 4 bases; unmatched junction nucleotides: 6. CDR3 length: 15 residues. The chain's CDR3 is CASSQQTGINQPQHF. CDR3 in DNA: TGCGCCAGCAGCCAGCAGACAGGGATAAATCAGCCCCAGCATTTT.

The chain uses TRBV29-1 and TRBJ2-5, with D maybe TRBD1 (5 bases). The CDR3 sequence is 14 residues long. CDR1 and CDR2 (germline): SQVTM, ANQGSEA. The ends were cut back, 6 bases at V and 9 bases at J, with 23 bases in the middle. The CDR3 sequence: CSVATVTAFEAQYF. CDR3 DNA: TGCAGCGTCGCCACCGTGACAGCCTTTGAGGCCCAGTACTTC.

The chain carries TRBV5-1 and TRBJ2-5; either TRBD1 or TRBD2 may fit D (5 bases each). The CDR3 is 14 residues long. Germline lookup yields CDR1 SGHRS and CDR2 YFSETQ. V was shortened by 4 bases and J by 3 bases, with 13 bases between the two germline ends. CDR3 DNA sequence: TGCGCCAGCAGCCTAAGACAGACTAAAGAGACCCAGTACTTC. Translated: CASSLRQTKETQYF.

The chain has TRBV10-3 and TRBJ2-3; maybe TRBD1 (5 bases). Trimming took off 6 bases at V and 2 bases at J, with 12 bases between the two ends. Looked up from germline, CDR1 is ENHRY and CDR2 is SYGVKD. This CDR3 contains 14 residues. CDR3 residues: CAISDQGYTDTQYF. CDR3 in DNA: TGTGCCATCAGCGACCAGGGATACACAGATACGCAGTATTTT.

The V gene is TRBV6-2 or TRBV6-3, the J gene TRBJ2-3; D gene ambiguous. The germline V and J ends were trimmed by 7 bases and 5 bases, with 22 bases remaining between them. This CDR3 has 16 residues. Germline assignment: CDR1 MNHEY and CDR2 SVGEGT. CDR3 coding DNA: TGTGCCAGCAAGCCAGCAATCCCCCCACCCGGAGATACGCAGTATTTT. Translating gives CASKPAIPPPGDTQYF.

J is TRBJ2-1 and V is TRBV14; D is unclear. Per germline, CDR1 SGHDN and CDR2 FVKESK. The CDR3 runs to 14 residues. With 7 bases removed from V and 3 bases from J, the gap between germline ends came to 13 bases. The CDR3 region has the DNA TGTGCCAGCACCCCCCGGCTAGACTACAATGAGCAGTTCTTC. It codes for CASTPRLDYNEQFF.

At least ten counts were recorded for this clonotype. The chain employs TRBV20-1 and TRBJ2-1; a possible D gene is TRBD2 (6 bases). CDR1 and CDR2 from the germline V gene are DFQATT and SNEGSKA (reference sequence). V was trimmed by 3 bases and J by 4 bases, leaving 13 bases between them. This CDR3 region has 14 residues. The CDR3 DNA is TGCAGTGCTAGTTACAGCGGGCCTTACAATGAGCAGTTCTTC. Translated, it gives CSASYSGPYNEQFF.

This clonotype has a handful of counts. CDR3 DNA: TGCAGTGCTGGTAGGACAGGGGCGATCCAAGAGACCCAGTACTTC. Protein sequence: CSAGRTGAIQETQYF. The rearrangement links TRBV20-1 to TRBJ2-5; TRBD1 matches at 9 bases. The J segment lost 1 base and the V segment lost 5 bases, leaving 8 bases of the junction unmatched. Germline values: CDR1 DFQATT, CDR2 SNEGSKA (reference sequence). This CDR3 region has 15 residues.

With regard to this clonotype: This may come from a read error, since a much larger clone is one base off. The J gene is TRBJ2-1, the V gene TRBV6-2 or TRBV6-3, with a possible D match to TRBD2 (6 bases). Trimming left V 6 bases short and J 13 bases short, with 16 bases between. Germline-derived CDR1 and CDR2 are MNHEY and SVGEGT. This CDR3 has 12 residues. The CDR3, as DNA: TGTGCCAGCAGGATGAGCCGGGAGAGCCAGTTCTTC. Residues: CASRMSRESQFF.

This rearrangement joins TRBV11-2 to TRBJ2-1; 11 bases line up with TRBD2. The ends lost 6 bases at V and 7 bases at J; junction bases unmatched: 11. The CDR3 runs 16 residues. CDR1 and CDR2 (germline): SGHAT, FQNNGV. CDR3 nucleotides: TGTGCCAGCAGTTTACAGACTAGCGGGAAGCTAAATGAGCAGTTCTTC. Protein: CASSLQTSGKLNEQFF.

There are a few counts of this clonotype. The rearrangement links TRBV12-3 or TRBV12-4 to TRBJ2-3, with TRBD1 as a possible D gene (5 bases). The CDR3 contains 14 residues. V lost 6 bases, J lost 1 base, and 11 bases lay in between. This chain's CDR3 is CASRAQGRTDTQYF. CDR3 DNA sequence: TGTGCCAGCAGGGCCCAGGGCCGCACAGATACGCAGTATTTT.

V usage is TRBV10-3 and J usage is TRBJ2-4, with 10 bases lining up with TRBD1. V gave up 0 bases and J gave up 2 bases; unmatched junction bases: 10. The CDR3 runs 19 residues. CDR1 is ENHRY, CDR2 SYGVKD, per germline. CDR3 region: CAISESGLGQGRSKNIQYF. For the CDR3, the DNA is TGTGCCATCAGTGAGTCGGGTTTGGGACAGGGGCGTTCCAAAAACATTCAGTACTTC.

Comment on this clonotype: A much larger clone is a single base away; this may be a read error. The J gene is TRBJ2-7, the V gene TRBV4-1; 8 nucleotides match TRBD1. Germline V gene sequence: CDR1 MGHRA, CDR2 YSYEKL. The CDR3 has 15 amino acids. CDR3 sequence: CASSQSSGQGYGQYF. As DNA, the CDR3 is TGCGCCAGCAGCCAATCGTCCGGACAGGGCTACGGGCAGTACTTC.

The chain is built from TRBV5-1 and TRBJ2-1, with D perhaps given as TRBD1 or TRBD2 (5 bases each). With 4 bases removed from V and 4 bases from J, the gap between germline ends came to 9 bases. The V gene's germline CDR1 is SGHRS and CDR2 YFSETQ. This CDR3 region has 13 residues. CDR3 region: CASSGDGYNEQFF. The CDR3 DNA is TGCGCCAGCAGCGGGGACGGTTACAATGAGCAGTTCTTC.

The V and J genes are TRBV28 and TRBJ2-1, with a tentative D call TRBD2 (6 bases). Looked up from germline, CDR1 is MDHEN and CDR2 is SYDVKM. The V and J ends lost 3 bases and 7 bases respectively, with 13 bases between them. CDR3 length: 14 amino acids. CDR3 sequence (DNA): TGTGCCAGCAGTTTGGGGGGTGTCGAGAATGAGCAGTTCTTC. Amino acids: CASSLGGVENEQFF. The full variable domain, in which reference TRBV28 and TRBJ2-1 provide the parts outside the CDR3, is DVKVTQSSRYLVKRTGEKVFLECVQDMDHENMFWYRQDPGLGLRLIYFSYDVKMKEKGDIPEGYSVSREKKERFSLILESASTNQTSMYLCASSLGGVENEQFFGPGTRLTVL.

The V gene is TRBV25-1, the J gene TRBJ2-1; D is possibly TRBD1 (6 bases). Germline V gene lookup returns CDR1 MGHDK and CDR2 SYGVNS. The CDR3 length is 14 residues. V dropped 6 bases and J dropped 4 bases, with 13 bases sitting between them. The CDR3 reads CASSSPDRYNEQFF. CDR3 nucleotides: TGTGCCAGCAGCTCACCTGACAGGTACAATGAGCAGTTCTTC.

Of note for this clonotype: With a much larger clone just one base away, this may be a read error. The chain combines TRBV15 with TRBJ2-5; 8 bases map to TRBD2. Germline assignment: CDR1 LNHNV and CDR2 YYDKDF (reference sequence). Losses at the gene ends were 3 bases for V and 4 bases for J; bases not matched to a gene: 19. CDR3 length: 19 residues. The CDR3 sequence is CATSSGELGPAGDPETQYF. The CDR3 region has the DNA TGTGCCACCAGCAGTGGGGAACTCGGACCAGCGGGAGACCCAGAGACCCAGTACTTC. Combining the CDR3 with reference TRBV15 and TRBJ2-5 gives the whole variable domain DAMVIQNPRYQVTQFGKPVTLSCSQTLNHNVMYWYQQKSSQAPKLLFHYYDKDFNNEADTPDNFQSRRPNTSFCFLDIRSPGLGDTAMYLCATSSGELGPAGDPETQYFGPGTRLLVL.

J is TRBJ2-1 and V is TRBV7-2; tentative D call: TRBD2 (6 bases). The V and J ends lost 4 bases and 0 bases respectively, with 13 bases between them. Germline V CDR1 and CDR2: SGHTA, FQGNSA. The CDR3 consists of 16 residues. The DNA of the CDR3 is TGTGCCAGCAGCTCCAGTCCCGGGGGCTCCTACAATGAGCAGTTCTTC. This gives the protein CASSSSPGGSYNEQFF.

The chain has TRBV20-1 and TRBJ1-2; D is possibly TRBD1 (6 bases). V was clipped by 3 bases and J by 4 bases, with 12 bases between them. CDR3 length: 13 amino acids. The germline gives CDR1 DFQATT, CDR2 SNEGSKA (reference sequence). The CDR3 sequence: CSASKGQPYGYTF. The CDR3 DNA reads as TGCAGTGCTAGTAAAGGACAGCCCTATGGCTACACCTTC.

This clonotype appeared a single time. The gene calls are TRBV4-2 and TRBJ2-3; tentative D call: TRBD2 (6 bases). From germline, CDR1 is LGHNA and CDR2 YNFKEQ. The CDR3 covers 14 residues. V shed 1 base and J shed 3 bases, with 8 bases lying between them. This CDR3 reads CASSQGEVTDTQYF. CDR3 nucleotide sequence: TGTGCCAGCAGCCAAGGGGAGGTTACAGATACGCAGTATTTT.

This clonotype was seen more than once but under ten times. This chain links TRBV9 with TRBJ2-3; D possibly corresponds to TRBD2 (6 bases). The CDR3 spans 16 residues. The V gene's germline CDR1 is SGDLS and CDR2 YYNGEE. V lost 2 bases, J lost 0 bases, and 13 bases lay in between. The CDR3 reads CASSVPERVSTDTQYF. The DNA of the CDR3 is TGTGCCAGCAGCGTTCCTGAGCGGGTCAGCACAGATACGCAGTATTTT. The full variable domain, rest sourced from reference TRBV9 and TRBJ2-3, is DSGVTQTPKHLITATGQRVTLRCSPRSGDLSVYWYQQSLDQGLQFLIQYYNGEERAKGNILERFSAQQFPDLHSELNLSSLELGDSALYFCASSVPERVSTDTQYFGPGTRLTVL.